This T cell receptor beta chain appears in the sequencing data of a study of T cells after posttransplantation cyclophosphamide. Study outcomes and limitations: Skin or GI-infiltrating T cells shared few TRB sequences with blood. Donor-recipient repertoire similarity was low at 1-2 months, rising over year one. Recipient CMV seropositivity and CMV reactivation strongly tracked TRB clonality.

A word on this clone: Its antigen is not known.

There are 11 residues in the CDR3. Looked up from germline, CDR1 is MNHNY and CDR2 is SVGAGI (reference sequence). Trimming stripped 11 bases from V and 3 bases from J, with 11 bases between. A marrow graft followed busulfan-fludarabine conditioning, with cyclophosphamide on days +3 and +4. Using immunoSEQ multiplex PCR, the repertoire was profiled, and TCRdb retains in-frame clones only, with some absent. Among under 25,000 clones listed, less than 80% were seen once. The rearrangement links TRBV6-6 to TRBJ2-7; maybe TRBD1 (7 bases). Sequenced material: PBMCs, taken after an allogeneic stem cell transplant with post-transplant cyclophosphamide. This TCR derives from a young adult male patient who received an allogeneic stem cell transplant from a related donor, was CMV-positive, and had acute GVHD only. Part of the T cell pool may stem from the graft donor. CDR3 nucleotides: TGTGCCGCTCAGGGGGGCTACGAGCAGTACTTC. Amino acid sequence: CAAQGGYEQYF.